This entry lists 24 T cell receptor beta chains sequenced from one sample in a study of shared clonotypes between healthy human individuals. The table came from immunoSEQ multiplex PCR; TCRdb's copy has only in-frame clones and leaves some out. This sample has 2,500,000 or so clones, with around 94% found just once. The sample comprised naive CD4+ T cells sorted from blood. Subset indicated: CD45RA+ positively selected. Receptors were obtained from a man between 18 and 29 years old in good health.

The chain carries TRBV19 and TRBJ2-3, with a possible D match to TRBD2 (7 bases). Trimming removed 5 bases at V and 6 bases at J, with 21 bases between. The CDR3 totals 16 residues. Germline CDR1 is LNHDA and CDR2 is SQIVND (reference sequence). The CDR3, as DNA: TGTGCCAGTAGTCCCCGAGGGGGGGAGGTTGGGGATACGCAGTATTTT. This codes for CASSPRGGEVGDTQYF. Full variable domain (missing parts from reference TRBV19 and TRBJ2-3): DGGITQSPKYLFRKEGQNVTLSCEQNLNHDAMYWYRQDPGQGLRLIYYSQIVNDFQKGDIAEGYSVSREKKESFPLTVTSAQKNPTAFYLCASSPRGGEVGDTQYFGPGTRLTVL.

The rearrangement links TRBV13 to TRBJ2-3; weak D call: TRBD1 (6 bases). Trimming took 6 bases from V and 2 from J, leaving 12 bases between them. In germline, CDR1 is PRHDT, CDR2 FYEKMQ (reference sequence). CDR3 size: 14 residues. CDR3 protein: CASSGGQPTDTQYF. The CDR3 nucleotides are TGTGCCAGCAGTGGTGGACAGCCCACAGATACGCAGTATTTT.

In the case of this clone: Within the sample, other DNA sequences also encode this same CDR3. The chain's CDR3 is CASSQVEGYQPQHF. CDR3 DNA: TGCGCCAGCAGCCAAGTGGAGGGGTATCAGCCCCAGCATTTT. The rearrangement uses TRBV4-1 and TRBJ1-5; maybe TRBD1 (5 bases). V was shortened by 1 base and J by 5 bases, with 9 bases between the two germline ends. CDR1 is MGHRA, CDR2 YSYEKL, per germline. The CDR3 loop spans 14 amino acids.

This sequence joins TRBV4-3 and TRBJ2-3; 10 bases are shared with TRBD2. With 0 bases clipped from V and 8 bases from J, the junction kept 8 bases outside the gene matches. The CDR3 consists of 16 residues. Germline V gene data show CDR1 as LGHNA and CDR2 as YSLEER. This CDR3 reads CASSQDRLAGAGTQYF. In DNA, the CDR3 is TGCGCCAGCAGCCAAGATAGACTAGCGGGTGCAGGTACGCAGTATTTT.

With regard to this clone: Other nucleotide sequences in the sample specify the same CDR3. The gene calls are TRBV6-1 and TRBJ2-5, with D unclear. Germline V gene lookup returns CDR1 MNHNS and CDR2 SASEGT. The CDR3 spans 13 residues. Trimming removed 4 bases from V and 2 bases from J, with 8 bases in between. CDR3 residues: CASSGQAQETQYF. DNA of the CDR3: TGTGCCAGCAGTGGCCAGGCTCAAGAGACCCAGTACTTC.

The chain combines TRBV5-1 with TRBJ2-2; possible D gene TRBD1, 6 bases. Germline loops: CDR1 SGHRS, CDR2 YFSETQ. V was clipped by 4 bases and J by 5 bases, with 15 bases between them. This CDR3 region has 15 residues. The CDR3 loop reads CASSPGHQPTGELFF. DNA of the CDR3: TGCGCCAGCAGCCCGGGACACCAACCAACCGGGGAGCTGTTTTTT.

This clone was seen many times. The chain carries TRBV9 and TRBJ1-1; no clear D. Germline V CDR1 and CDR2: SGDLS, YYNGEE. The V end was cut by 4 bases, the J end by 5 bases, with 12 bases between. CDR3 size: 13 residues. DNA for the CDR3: TGTGCCAGCAGCCCGATGACGGGGACTGAAGCTTTCTTT. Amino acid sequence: CASSPMTGTEAFF.

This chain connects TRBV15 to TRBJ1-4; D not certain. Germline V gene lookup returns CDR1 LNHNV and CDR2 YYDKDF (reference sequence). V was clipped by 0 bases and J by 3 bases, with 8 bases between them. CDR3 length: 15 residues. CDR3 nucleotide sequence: TGTGCCACCAGCAGAGATTACGGTGCTAATGAAAAACTGTTTTTT. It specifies CATSRDYGANEKLFF.

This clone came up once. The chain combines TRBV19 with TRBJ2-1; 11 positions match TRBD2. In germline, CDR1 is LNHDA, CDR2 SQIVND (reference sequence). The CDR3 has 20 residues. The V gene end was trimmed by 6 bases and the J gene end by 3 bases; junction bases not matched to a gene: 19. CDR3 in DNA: TGTGCCAGTAGACCGGGACGGACAGGACTAGCGGGTTCTTACTACAATGAGCAGTTCTTC. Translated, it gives CASRPGRTGLAGSYYNEQFF.

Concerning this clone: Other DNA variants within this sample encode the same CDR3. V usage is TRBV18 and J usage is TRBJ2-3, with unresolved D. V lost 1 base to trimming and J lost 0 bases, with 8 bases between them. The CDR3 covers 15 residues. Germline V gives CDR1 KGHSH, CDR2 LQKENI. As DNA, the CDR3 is TGTGCCAGCTCACCACGCGGTTCTAGCACAGATACGCAGTATTTT. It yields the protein CASSPRGSSTDTQYF.

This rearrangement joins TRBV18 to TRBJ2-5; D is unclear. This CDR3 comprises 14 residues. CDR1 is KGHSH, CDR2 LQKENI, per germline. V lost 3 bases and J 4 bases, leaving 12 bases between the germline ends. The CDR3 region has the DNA TGTGCCAGCTCACCCAACAGTCCCACAGAGACCCAGTACTTC. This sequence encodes CASSPNSPTETQYF.

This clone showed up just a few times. The CDR3 DNA sequence: TGTGCCAGTAGGACTAGCGGTGTGAACACCGGGGAGCTGTTTTTT. It codes for CASRTSGVNTGELFF. The chain carries TRBV19 and TRBJ2-2; 9 bases agree with TRBD2. Germline V gives CDR1 LNHDA, CDR2 SQIVND (reference sequence). V lost 6 bases, J lost 1 base, and 3 bases stayed unmatched. This CDR3 has 15 residues.

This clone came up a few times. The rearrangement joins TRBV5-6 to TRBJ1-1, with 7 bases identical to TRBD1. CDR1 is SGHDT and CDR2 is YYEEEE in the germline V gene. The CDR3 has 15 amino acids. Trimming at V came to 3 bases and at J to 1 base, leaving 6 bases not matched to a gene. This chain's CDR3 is CASSSQGIPNTEAFF. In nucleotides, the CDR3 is TGTGCCAGCAGCTCACAGGGGATCCCGAACACTGAAGCTTTCTTT.

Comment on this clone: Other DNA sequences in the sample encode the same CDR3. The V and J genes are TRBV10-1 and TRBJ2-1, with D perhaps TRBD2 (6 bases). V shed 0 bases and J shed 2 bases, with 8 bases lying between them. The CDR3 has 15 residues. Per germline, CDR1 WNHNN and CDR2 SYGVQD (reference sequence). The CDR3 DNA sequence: TGCGCCAGCAGTGAGTCCGGCGGGACCTACAATGAGCAGTTCTTC. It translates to CASSESGGTYNEQFF.

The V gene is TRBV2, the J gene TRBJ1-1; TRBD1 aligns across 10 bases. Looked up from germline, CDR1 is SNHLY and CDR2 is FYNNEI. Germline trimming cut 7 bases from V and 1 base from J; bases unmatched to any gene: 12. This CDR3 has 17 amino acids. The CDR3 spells CASKHRQGATRNTEAFF. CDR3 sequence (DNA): TGTGCCAGCAAACATAGACAGGGGGCGACGAGGAACACTGAAGCTTTCTTT.

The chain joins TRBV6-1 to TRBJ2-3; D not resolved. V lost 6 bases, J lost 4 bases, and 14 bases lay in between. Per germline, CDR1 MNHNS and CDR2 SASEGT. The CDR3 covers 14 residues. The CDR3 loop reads CASRPGRPSDTQYF. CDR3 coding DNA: TGTGCCAGCAGGCCCGGGCGGCCATCAGATACGCAGTATTTT.

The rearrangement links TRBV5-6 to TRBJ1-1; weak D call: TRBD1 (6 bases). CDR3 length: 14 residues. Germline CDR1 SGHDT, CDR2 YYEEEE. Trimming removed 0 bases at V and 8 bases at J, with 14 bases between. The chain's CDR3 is CASSLVGQGLEAFF. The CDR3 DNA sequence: TGTGCCAGCAGCTTGGTCGGGCAGGGGCTAGAAGCTTTCTTT. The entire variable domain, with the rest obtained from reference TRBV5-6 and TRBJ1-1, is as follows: DAGVTQSPTHLIKTRGQQVTLRCSPKSGHDTVSWYQQALGQGPQFIFQYYEEEERQRGNFPDRFSGHQFPNYSSELNVNALLLGDSALYLCASSLVGQGLEAFFGQGTRLTVV.

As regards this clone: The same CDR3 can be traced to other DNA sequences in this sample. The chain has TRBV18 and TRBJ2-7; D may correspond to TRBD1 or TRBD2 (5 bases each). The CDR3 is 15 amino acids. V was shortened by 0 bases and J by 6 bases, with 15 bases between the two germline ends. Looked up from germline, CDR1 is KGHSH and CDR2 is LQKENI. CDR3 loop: CASSPPGGAGGEQYF. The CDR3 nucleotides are TGTGCCAGCTCACCACCGGGCGGAGCTGGGGGCGAGCAGTACTTC.

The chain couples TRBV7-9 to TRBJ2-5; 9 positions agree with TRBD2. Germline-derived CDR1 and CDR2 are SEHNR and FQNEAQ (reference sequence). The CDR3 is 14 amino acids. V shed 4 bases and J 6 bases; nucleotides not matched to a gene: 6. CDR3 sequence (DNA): TGTGCCAGCAGCTCCTATAGCGGGAGACAGACCCAGTACTTC. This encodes CASSSYSGRQTQYF.

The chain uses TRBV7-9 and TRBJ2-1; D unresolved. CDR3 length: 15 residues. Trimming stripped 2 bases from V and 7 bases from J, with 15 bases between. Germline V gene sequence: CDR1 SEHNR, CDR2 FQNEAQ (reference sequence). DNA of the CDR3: TGTGCCAGCAGCTTAAAGGTAGCCCCACGTAATGAGCAGTTCTTC. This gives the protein CASSLKVAPRNEQFF.

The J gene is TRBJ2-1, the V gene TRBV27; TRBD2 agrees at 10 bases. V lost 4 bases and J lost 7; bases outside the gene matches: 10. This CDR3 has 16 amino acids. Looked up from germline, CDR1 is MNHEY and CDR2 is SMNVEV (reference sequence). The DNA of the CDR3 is TGTGCCAGCAGTTCGAGCGGGAGGGCCTGGCGTAATGAGCAGTTCTTC. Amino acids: CASSSSGRAWRNEQFF.

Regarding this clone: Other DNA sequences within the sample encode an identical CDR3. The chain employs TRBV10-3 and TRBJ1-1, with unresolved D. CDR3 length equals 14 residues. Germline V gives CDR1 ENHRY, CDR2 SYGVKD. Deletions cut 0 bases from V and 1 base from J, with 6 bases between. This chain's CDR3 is CAISESDRNTEAFF. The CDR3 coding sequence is TGTGCCATCAGTGAGTCCGACCGGAACACTGAAGCTTTCTTT.

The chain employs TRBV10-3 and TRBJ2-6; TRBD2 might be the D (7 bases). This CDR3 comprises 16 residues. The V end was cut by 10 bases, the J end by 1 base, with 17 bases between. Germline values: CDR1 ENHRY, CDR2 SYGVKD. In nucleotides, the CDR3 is TGTGCCACCAAAGAGGGGGAGGGGTCTGGGGCCAACGTCCTGACTTTC. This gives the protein CATKEGEGSGANVLTF.

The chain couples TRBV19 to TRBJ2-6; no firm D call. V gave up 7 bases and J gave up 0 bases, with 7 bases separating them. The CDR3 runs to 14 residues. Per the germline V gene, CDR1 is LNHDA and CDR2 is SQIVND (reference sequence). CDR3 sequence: CASIQTSGANVLTF. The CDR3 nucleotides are TGTGCCAGTATACAGACCTCTGGGGCCAACGTCCTGACTTTC.